Given below is one T cell receptor beta chain in context. Antigen: not known. This entry belongs to a study of monozygotic twins with inflammatory bowel disease. Study results and limitations: IBD-affected twins scored below their healthy co-twins in TCRbeta diversity (inverse Simpson).

No DNA is given; TCRdb re-called the 5' RACE reads and lists each CDR3 protein once. The table gives fewer than 550,000 distinct CDR3 sequences; the top ten clones make up around 2.4% of it. The sequence came from a human donor with ulcerative colitis or Crohn's disease, or a healthy co-twin of an affected twin (not recorded which). Material for sequencing was blood.

This CDR3 reads CASSYGSSTGYGYTF. The chain is built from TRBV6-2 or TRBV6-3 and TRBJ1-2. CDR1 and CDR2 from the germline V gene are MNHEY and SVGEGT. This CDR3 has 15 residues.